Below, 5 T cell receptor beta chains from the same sample are listed, as sequenced in a study of blood T cell repertoires in COVID-19 (dated by TCRdb to the early 2020s). Library prep was done by the immunoSEQ multiplex PCR assay. Sourced from immuneACCESS, this table was stored by TCRdb with only in-frame sequences that have V and J called. A share of the clones is absent; for the studies checked, an unresolved V gene accounts for under half, and the remainder has no known explanation. The sample contains some 150,000 clones, 85% to 90% of them found a single time. 8.2% of the sample belongs to the ten largest clones. What was sequenced was peripheral blood. The receptors stem from an older woman with acute or convalescent COVID-19.

Regarding this clone: Distinct nucleotide sequences in the sample also encode this CDR3. J is TRBJ1-2 and V is TRBV14, with D hard to call. With 1 base removed from V and 4 bases from J, the gap between germline ends came to 7 bases. Germline assignment: CDR1 SGHDN and CDR2 FVKESK. CDR3 length: 13 amino acids. This CDR3 is CASSQGQAYGYTF. CDR3 in DNA: TGTGCCAGCAGCCAAGGCCAGGCCTATGGCTACACCTTC.

The DNA of the CDR3 is TGTGCCAGCTCGGTAAACAGGGGGAGCACAGATACGCAGTATTTT. This encodes CASSVNRGSTDTQYF. This chain links TRBV18 with TRBJ2-3; 8 nucleotides line up with TRBD1. Germline V CDR1 and CDR2: KGHSH, LQKENI. V trimming: 6 bases; J trimming: 0 bases; junction bases outside the gene matches: 5. This CDR3 is built from 15 residues.

The V gene is TRBV5-4, the J gene TRBJ1-2, with D tentatively TRBD1 (6 bases). CDR1 SGHNT and CDR2 YYREEE come from the germline V gene (reference sequence). This CDR3 has 14 amino acids. V lost 4 bases to trimming and J lost 4 bases, with 14 bases between them. The CDR3, as DNA: TGTGCCAGCAGCCCCCAAACAGGGTTCTATGGCTACACCTTC. As protein: CASSPQTGFYGYTF. Supplemented by reference TRBV5-4 and TRBJ1-2, the full variable domain reads ETGVTQSPTHLIKTRGQQVTLRCSSQSGHNTVSWYQQALGQGPQFIFQYYREEENGRGNFPPRFSGLQFPNYSSELNVNALELDDSALYLCASSPQTGFYGYTFGSGTRLTVV.

The V gene is TRBV6-5, the J gene TRBJ1-2; the D gene is possibly TRBD1 (5 bases). Germline CDR1 is MNHEY and CDR2 is SVGAGI. V was trimmed by 6 bases and J by 2 bases, leaving 10 bases between them. CDR3 length equals 13 residues. CDR3 loop: CASRTTANYGYTF. As DNA, the CDR3 is TGTGCCAGCAGGACGACAGCCAACTATGGCTACACCTTC.

The chain couples TRBV28 to TRBJ2-7, with D tentatively TRBD2 (5 bases). Trimming took 7 bases from V and 0 from J, leaving 13 bases between them. The CDR3 contains 14 residues. Per germline, CDR1 MDHEN and CDR2 SYDVKM. This CDR3 reads CASKRTGNSYEQYF. The CDR3 DNA is TGTGCCAGCAAGAGGACGGGGAACTCCTACGAGCAGTACTTC.